This T cell receptor (beta chain) was captured by sequencing in a study of CD8 T cells in acute hepatitis C reinfection. Findings and limits, study-wide: All groups preferentially used TRBV04 and TRBV06, which was not due to overrepresentation in the naive pool. A V04-02/J02-02 clonotype was among about a dozen public ones, independent of outcome.

TCRdb's copy holds only in-frame clones and misses some; the assay was immunoSEQ multiplex PCR. Of about 38,000 clones in the sample, more than 75% were seen once. Stated time point: naive CD8 control sorted from an acute-time-point sample. Acute primary HCV infection: positive HCV RNA or antibody test after negative test within 24 weeks. Dead cells were excluded, and live cells stained for CD3, CD8 and CD45RO. Trimming removed 1 base from V and 0 bases from J; junction bases left unmatched: 3. The V gene's germline CDR1 is MGHRA and CDR2 YSYEKL. The CDR3 loop spans 16 amino acids. A remark on this clone: Its antigen remains unknown.

The genes are TRBV4-1 and TRBJ1-1, with 9 bases identical to TRBD1. This clonotype was sampled from a young man with chronic hepatitis C. What was sequenced was naive CD8+ T cells from PBMCs. The CDR3 region has the DNA TGCGCCAGCAGCCAAGGGGACAGGGAGATGAACACTGAAGCTTTCTTT. Protein sequence: CASSQGDREMNTEAFF.